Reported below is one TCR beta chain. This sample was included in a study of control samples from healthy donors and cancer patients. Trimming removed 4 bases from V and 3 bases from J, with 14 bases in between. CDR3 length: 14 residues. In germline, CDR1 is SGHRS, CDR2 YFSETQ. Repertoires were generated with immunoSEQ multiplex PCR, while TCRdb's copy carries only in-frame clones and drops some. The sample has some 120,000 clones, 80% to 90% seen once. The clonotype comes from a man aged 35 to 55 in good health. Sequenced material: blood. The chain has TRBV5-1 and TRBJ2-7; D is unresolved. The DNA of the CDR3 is TGCGCCAGCAGCCCGGGTCTACAGAACTACGAGCAGTACTTC. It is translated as CASSPGLQNYEQYF.